This is a list of T cell receptor beta chains from one sample in a study of T cells in Graves' hyperthyroidism and ophthalmopathy. TCRdb ran MiXCR on the multiplex PCR reads and lists one entry per CDR3 protein. This table has more than 250,000 distinct CDR3 sequences, roughly 15% appearing once. Sequenced sample: blood. These receptor sequences come from a woman between 45 and 65 years old with Graves' hyperthyroidism that later progressed to Graves' ophthalmopathy. Both conserved end residues are trimmed from each CDR3. Each record gives: V gene, D gene, J gene, CDR3 protein. A D gene is named only where the DNA matches it firmly.

TRBV4-1	.	TRBJ1-2	ASSQGELYDDGYT
TRBV10-1	TRBD2	TRBJ2-7	ASSDGTTSSYEQY
TRBV2	TRBD1	TRBJ2-2	ASREGQGATTGELF
TRBV18	.	TRBJ2-1	ASSPGGYNEQF
TRBV18	.	TRBJ1-6	ASSPPVVTNSPLH
TRBV7-8	TRBD1	TRBJ2-3	ASRLYDRAMSTDTQY
TRBV20-1	TRBD2	TRBJ2-2	SARDPRAGVNTGELF
TRBV5-4	.	TRBJ2-7	ASSYQDPSYEQY
TRBV4-1	.	TRBJ2-1	ASSQVQGGQNEQF
TRBV18	TRBD1	TRBJ1-5	ASSPRDRGNQPQH
TRBV5-1	TRBD2	TRBJ2-7	ASSLDWGGIYEQY
TRBV20-1	TRBD2	TRBJ2-3	NIGSGRDTQY
TRBV4-3	.	TRBJ1-1	ASSQTGNTEAF
TRBV28	TRBD1	TRBJ1-5	ASNPPGGSQPQH
TRBV12-3/TRBV12-4	.	TRBJ2-1	ASSSPLRGNNEQF
TRBV29-1	TRBD1	TRBJ1-2	SVVPLTGSIFYGYT
TRBV28	.	TRBJ2-2	ASSPPGANTGELF
TRBV27	.	TRBJ1-5	ASSPGPQQPQH
TRBV20-1	.	TRBJ2-2	SASPRGGELF
TRBV6-2/TRBV6-3	.	TRBJ2-5	ASSSRLEGVGETQY
TRBV7-9	.	TRBJ1-2	ASSQGQGRRHGYT
TRBV7-3	TRBD1	TRBJ1-1	ASSRTGGSTEAF
TRBV11-2	TRBD1	TRBJ2-1	ASSRQGASSYNEQF
TRBV12-3/TRBV12-4	TRBD1	TRBJ2-7	ASTGQGPYEQY
TRBV24-1	TRBD1	TRBJ2-7	ATSDPGTGVYEQY
TRBV7-2	.	TRBJ1-5	ASSSTGRQPQH
TRBV19	TRBD1	TRBJ1-5	ASSIDQGARGQPQH
TRBV5-1	.	TRBJ2-1	ASSLKDEQF
TRBV5-5	TRBD1	TRBJ2-6	ASSLEQGAPFTPSGANVLT
TRBV28	.	TRBJ2-7	ASNERALTYEQY
TRBV5-1	TRBD1	TRBJ1-5	ASSSGGGAGQPQH
TRBV7-9	.	TRBJ2-1	ASRLAEPYNEQF
TRBV5-8	TRBD1	TRBJ2-7	ASARTGGNEQY
TRBV20-1	TRBD1	TRBJ2-3	SVRDRLSTDTQY
TRBV3-1	.	TRBJ1-2	ASSHMGSGYT
TRBV4-1	.	TRBJ2-7	ASSHSTLFEQY
TRBV3-1	.	TRBJ1-5	ASSQSGRADQPQH
TRBV20-1	.	TRBJ1-1	SAGPRITEAF
TRBV30	.	TRBJ2-3	ATSRETASTDTQY
TRBV10-3	TRBD2	TRBJ2-1	AISDLSGTSGRGVNEQF
TRBV7-2	TRBD2	TRBJ2-5	ASSLLAGVETQY
TRBV20-1	.	TRBJ1-2	SARDWGGQYGYT
TRBV5-1	TRBD2	TRBJ2-1	ASSLGGTSGDEQF